This T cell receptor (beta chain) was sequenced in a study of a mutant IDH1 vaccine in newly diagnosed glioma. V dropped 6 bases and J dropped 4; count of bases not matched to a gene: 6. The germline CDR1 and CDR2 sequences are SNHLY and FYNNEI. The CDR3 is 15 residues long. This clone was counted a single time. As yet, its antigen is unknown. Stated time point: week 11, during vaccination. It was 300 ug of mutant IDH1 20-mer peptide that made up each vaccine dose, given with topical imiquimod. Measured with immunoSEQ multiplex PCR; TCRdb has only the in-frame clones, and not every one. Of over 20,000 clones listed, approximately 79% are singletons.

Sequenced here: PBMCs, sampled from a glioma patient whose treatment included an IDH1 peptide vaccine. The chain recombines TRBV2 with TRBJ1-5; 10 positions agree with TRBD1. The clonotype was recovered from a man aged 35 to 55 with glioma. DNA for the CDR3: TGTGCCAGCAGCCAGGGACAGGGGACGAATCAGCCCCAGCATTTT. Amino acid sequence: CASSQGQGTNQPQHF.